The rows below give T cell receptor beta chains drawn from one sample of a study of blood T cell repertoires in COVID-19. The repertoire was sequenced with immunoSEQ multiplex PCR; TCRdb's copy has only in-frame clones and lacks some. The sample includes 390,000 or so clones, about 87% of them seen just once. Sequenced: peripheral blood. These receptors were obtained from a woman younger than 45 with COVID-19, enrolled during active disease. Each CDR3 is given with its conserved first and last residue. A D gene is named only where the DNA matches it firmly. Clone size is shown for a subset of rows, as once, few, many or a class of expanded clone.

CDR3nt: TGTGCCACTCGACAGGGGGCGAGGGAGCAGTACTTC; CDR3aa: CATRQGAREQYF; abundance: -; v_gene: TRBV15; j_gene: TRBJ2-7; d_gene: TRBD1
CDR3nt: TGTGCCAGCAGTCCCGCGCCAGGGGGGCGCGCCGATGGGGCCTACAATGAGCAGTTCTTC; CDR3aa: CASSPAPGGRADGAYNEQFF; abundance: -; v_gene: TRBV28; j_gene: TRBJ2-1; d_gene: -
CDR3nt: TGTGCCAGCAGTGGACTTGACAGGGGACGGGCTAATGAAAAACTGTTTTTT; CDR3aa: CASSGLDRGRANEKLFF; abundance: once; v_gene: TRBV25-1; j_gene: TRBJ1-4; d_gene: TRBD1
CDR3nt: TGTGCCAGCAGTTACAGCGGGGTTTCCTACGAGCAGTACTTC; CDR3aa: CASSYSGVSYEQYF; abundance: few; v_gene: TRBV6-2/TRBV6-3; j_gene: TRBJ2-7; d_gene: TRBD2
CDR3nt: TGTGCCAGCGGTCTAAACTACAATGAGCAGTTCTTC; CDR3aa: CASGLNYNEQFF; abundance: -; v_gene: TRBV14; j_gene: TRBJ2-1; d_gene: -
CDR3nt: TGTGCCAGCAGCTTTACTCCTTCAGGGTTGGGGAACACTGAAGCTTTCTTT; CDR3aa: CASSFTPSGLGNTEAFF; abundance: -; v_gene: TRBV7-2; j_gene: TRBJ1-1; d_gene: -
CDR3nt: TGTGCCAGCAGTTACTCGGACACCGACTACAATGAGCAGTTCTTC; CDR3aa: CASSYSDTDYNEQFF; abundance: -; v_gene: TRBV6-5; j_gene: TRBJ2-1; d_gene: -
CDR3nt: TGTGCCAGCAGACACCGGGACAGCGAGACCTACGAGCAGTACTTC; CDR3aa: CASRHRDSETYEQYF; abundance: -; v_gene: TRBV25-1; j_gene: TRBJ2-7; d_gene: TRBD1
CDR3nt: TGCAGCGTTGAACAAGGACAGGACACTGAAGCTTTCTTT; CDR3aa: CSVEQGQDTEAFF; abundance: many; v_gene: TRBV29-1; j_gene: TRBJ1-1; d_gene: TRBD1
CDR3nt: TGCAGCGTTGGACAGGACAGAGACACCGGGGAGCTGTTTTTT; CDR3aa: CSVGQDRDTGELFF; abundance: -; v_gene: TRBV29-1; j_gene: TRBJ2-2; d_gene: -
CDR3nt: TGTGCCAGCAGCACCAGACACTATAATTCACCCCTCCACTTT; CDR3aa: CASSTRHYNSPLHF; abundance: -; v_gene: TRBV5-6; j_gene: TRBJ1-6; d_gene: -
CDR3nt: TGTGCCAGCGGGACAGGGAGACTAGCCAAAAACATTCAGTACTTC; CDR3aa: CASGTGRLAKNIQYF; abundance: -; v_gene: TRBV2; j_gene: TRBJ2-4; d_gene: TRBD1
CDR3nt: TGTGCCAGCAGTTTCGATGGACAGGGGCAGTACGAGCAGTACTTC; CDR3aa: CASSFDGQGQYEQYF; abundance: -; v_gene: TRBV28; j_gene: TRBJ2-7; d_gene: TRBD1
CDR3nt: TGTGCCAGCAGTGAGGACAGGGTTGGTACGCAGTATTTT; CDR3aa: CASSEDRVGTQYF; abundance: -; v_gene: TRBV2; j_gene: TRBJ2-3; d_gene: TRBD1
CDR3nt: TGTGCCAGCAGCGGCAGGGGGGTCTACGAGCAGTACTTC; CDR3aa: CASSGRGVYEQYF; abundance: -; v_gene: TRBV3-1/TRBV3-2; j_gene: TRBJ2-7; d_gene: -
CDR3nt: TGTGCCAGCAGTTCTCCGACTAGCACCTACGAGCAGTACTTC; CDR3aa: CASSSPTSTYEQYF; abundance: -; v_gene: TRBV6-2/TRBV6-3; j_gene: TRBJ2-7; d_gene: TRBD2
CDR3nt: TGTGCCAGCAGCCAAAGGAGCTCTGGAAACACCATATATTTT; CDR3aa: CASSQRSSGNTIYF; abundance: -; v_gene: TRBV14; j_gene: TRBJ1-3; d_gene: -
CDR3nt: TGTGCCAGCAGTGAATGGGGACAGGGAGGTGGCTACACCTTC; CDR3aa: CASSEWGQGGGYTF; abundance: -; v_gene: TRBV6-4; j_gene: TRBJ1-2; d_gene: TRBD1
CDR3nt: TGTGCCAGCAGTTTGGGGGGGGGTAGCTCCTACAATGAGCAGTTCTTC; CDR3aa: CASSLGGGSSYNEQFF; abundance: -; v_gene: TRBV27; j_gene: TRBJ2-1; d_gene: TRBD2
CDR3nt: TGTGCCAGCAGCCCGCCCCGACCGACTGGAGAGACCCAGTACTTC; CDR3aa: CASSPPRPTGETQYF; abundance: -; v_gene: TRBV7-9; j_gene: TRBJ2-5; d_gene: -
CDR3nt: TGCAGCGTTCGTTCGGACAGGGATCAGGATGGCTACACCTTC; CDR3aa: CSVRSDRDQDGYTF; abundance: -; v_gene: TRBV29-1; j_gene: TRBJ1-2; d_gene: TRBD1
CDR3nt: TGTGCCAGCAGCTCATTGGGACAGGGCAATCAGCCCCAGCATTTT; CDR3aa: CASSSLGQGNQPQHF; abundance: once; v_gene: TRBV11-2; j_gene: TRBJ1-5; d_gene: TRBD1
CDR3nt: TGTGCCAGCAGCCCAGTGGGGCAGGGCTACGAGCAGTACTTC; CDR3aa: CASSPVGQGYEQYF; abundance: -; v_gene: TRBV7-2; j_gene: TRBJ2-7; d_gene: -
CDR3nt: TGCGCCAGCCGAATTTTGGCGGGAGCGAACTACGAGCAGTACTTC; CDR3aa: CASRILAGANYEQYF; abundance: -; v_gene: TRBV5-1; j_gene: TRBJ2-7; d_gene: TRBD2
CDR3nt: TGTGCCAGCAGCTTGCTGCGGCCGAGTAACGCTGAAGCTTTCTTT; CDR3aa: CASSLLRPSNAEAFF; abundance: -; v_gene: TRBV7-8; j_gene: TRBJ1-1; d_gene: -
CDR3nt: TGTGCCAGCAGCTTAACTCTCCTAGCGGGGACCCAAGAGACCCAGTACTTC; CDR3aa: CASSLTLLAGTQETQYF; abundance: once; v_gene: TRBV5-4; j_gene: TRBJ2-5; d_gene: TRBD2
CDR3nt: TGCAGCCTTGGGGGCTCTAAAGAGACCCAGTACTTC; CDR3aa: CSLGGSKETQYF; abundance: -; v_gene: TRBV29-1; j_gene: TRBJ2-5; d_gene: -
CDR3nt: TGTGCCAGCAGTTACGGGGGGATTCTGGCAGATACGCAGTATTTT; CDR3aa: CASSYGGILADTQYF; abundance: -; v_gene: TRBV6-2/TRBV6-3; j_gene: TRBJ2-3; d_gene: -
CDR3nt: TGCGCCAGCAGTGAGTCTTGGCGGCCGGGGGGGAATGAGCAGTTCTTC; CDR3aa: CASSESWRPGGNEQFF; abundance: -; v_gene: TRBV10-2; j_gene: TRBJ2-1; d_gene: TRBD2
CDR3nt: TGTGCCAGCAGCCAAGGCGGTAGCGGGATTTACAATGAGCAGTTCTTC; CDR3aa: CASSQGGSGIYNEQFF; abundance: -; v_gene: TRBV4-2; j_gene: TRBJ2-1; d_gene: TRBD2